A single sample gave rise to the 15 T cell receptor beta chains below, sequenced in a study of blood T cell repertoires in COVID-19. The table came from immunoSEQ multiplex PCR; TCRdb's copy has only in-frame clones and leaves some out. The sample shows around 100,000 clones, around 87% of them seen only once. The material sequenced was peripheral blood. These receptors were obtained from a human donor in a cohort sampled during active COVID-19.

The chain couples TRBV5-1 to TRBJ2-1; TRBD2 agrees at 7 bases. J gave up 4 bases and V 6 bases, and 7 bases lay outside the gene matches. There are 14 residues in the CDR3. Germline CDR1 reads SGHRS; CDR2 reads YFSETQ. The chain's CDR3 is CASTLKRGYNEQFF. CDR3 coding DNA: TGCGCCAGCACCTTAAAGCGGGGATACAATGAGCAGTTCTTC.

Only a few counts were recorded for this clone. This chain uses TRBV7-9 with TRBJ2-5; D unresolved. V shed 2 bases and J shed 5 bases, with 6 bases lying between them. CDR1 is SEHNR, CDR2 FQNEAQ, per germline (reference sequence). The CDR3 covers 12 residues. The CDR3 DNA reads as TGTGCCAGCAGCTTAAACTCCGAGACCCAGTACTTC. This sequence encodes CASSLNSETQYF.

This clone showed up just a few times. The rearrangement uses TRBV28 and TRBJ1-2; maybe TRBD1 (5 bases). Trimming pared 5 bases from V and 8 bases from J, leaving 12 bases between. Germline assignment: CDR1 MDHEN and CDR2 SYDVKM. CDR3 size: 12 residues. CDR3 loop: CASSRTRRGYTF. The CDR3, as DNA: TGTGCCAGCAGTAGGACAAGGAGAGGCTACACCTTC.

The chain uses TRBV19 and TRBJ2-7, with D tentatively TRBD2 (6 bases). Trimming removed 8 bases from V and 6 bases from J, with 23 bases in between. Per the germline V gene, CDR1 is LNHDA and CDR2 is SQIVND (reference sequence). This CDR3 is 15 amino acids long. This CDR3 is CASGVTRSGFFEQYF. CDR3 sequence (DNA): TGTGCCAGTGGAGTTACACGTAGCGGTTTTTTCGAGCAGTACTTC.

The count of this clone is one. The V and J genes are TRBV18 and TRBJ2-2; 14 nucleotides match TRBD2. The CDR3 extends over 17 amino acids. Germline V lookup: CDR1 KGHSH, CDR2 LQKENI. After removal of 4 bases from V and 7 bases from J, the junction contained 8 bases not matched to a gene. The CDR3 DNA sequence: TGTGCCAGCTCACTGGGACTAGCGGGAGAAGGTGGCGGGGAGCTGTTTTTT. Translation gives CASSLGLAGEGGGELFF.

The V gene is TRBV6-2 or TRBV6-3, the J gene TRBJ1-1; D is perhaps TRBD1 (6 bases). The germline CDR1 and CDR2 sequences are MNHEY and SVGEGT. V dropped 4 bases and J dropped 0 bases, with 18 bases sitting between them. This CDR3 has 17 residues. CDR3 nucleotide sequence: TGTGCCAGCAGTTCGCGGACAGCGCTATACATGAACACTGAAGCTTTCTTT. This codes for CASSSRTALYMNTEAFF.

The rearrangement links TRBV9 to TRBJ1-1; D not certain. The CDR3 covers 13 residues. Germline V gene data show CDR1 as SGDLS and CDR2 as YYNGEE. Trimming removed 4 bases at V and 7 bases at J, with 14 bases between. The CDR3 bases are TGTGCCAGCAGCCCATTCGGTCCTGGTGAAGCTTTCTTT. Translated: CASSPFGPGEAFF. Full variable domain (remainder filled in from reference TRBV9 and TRBJ1-1): DSGVTQTPKHLITATGQRVTLRCSPRSGDLSVYWYQQSLDQGLQFLIQYYNGEERAKGNILERFSAQQFPDLHSELNLSSLELGDSALYFCASSPFGPGEAFFGQGTRLTVV.

The J gene is TRBJ1-6, the V gene TRBV5-5; the D is unclear. The CDR3 loop spans 13 amino acids. CDR1 is SGHKS and CDR2 is YYEKEE in the germline V gene (reference sequence). Trimming took 4 bases from V and 9 from J, leaving 11 bases between them. The CDR3 DNA is TGTGCCAGCAGCACTATAGTGGGTTCACCCCTCCACTTT. It codes for CASSTIVGSPLHF.

The chain combines TRBV14 with TRBJ1-2; D is possibly TRBD1 (5 bases). The V gene lost 1 base and the J gene lost 5 bases, with 8 bases spanning the gap. The CDR3 spans 13 residues. Germline CDR1 SGHDN, CDR2 FVKESK. CDR3 nucleotides: TGTGCCAGCAGCCAAGTTCAGGGTTATGGCTACACCTTC. It translates to CASSQVQGYGYTF.

The chain uses TRBV10-2 and TRBJ1-4; perhaps TRBD1 as D (5 bases). Looked up from germline, CDR1 is WSHSY and CDR2 is SAAADI. This CDR3 is 12 amino acids long. CDR3 coding DNA: TGCACCAAGGGGCGGACTAATGAAAAACTGTTTTTT. Translating it yields CTKGRTNEKLFF.

The chain has TRBV10-1 and TRBJ2-7; D might be TRBD2 (5 bases). Germline assignment: CDR1 WNHNN and CDR2 SYGVQD (reference sequence). CDR3 length: 15 residues. The V and J ends lost 4 bases and 4 bases respectively, with 17 bases between them. The CDR3 sequence: CASSAGGGGQYEQYF. The CDR3 DNA reads as TGCGCCAGCAGTGCAGGAGGCGGAGGTCAGTACGAGCAGTACTTC.

This clone was observed once. The rearrangement links TRBV6-6 to TRBJ1-1; D gene uncertain. Trimming took 2 bases from V and 4 from J, leaving 8 bases between them. The CDR3 consists of 13 residues. Germline V gene lookup returns CDR1 MNHNY and CDR2 SVGAGI (reference sequence). The CDR3 nucleotides are TGTGCCAGCAGTTACGGGCAAAGCACTGAAGCTTTCTTT. Residues: CASSYGQSTEAFF.

The genes are TRBV5-4 and TRBJ2-2, with 9 bases aligning to TRBD1. CDR1 and CDR2 from the germline V gene are SGHNT and YYREEE (reference sequence). The CDR3 runs 15 residues. V trimming: 0 bases; J trimming: 5 bases; junction bases outside the gene matches: 2. The CDR3 DNA reads as TGTGCCAGCAGCTTGGACAGGGGGCGTACCGGGGAGCTGTTTTTT. Amino acid sequence: CASSLDRGRTGELFF.

The V and J genes are TRBV18 and TRBJ2-3; no clear D gene. Germline assignment: CDR1 KGHSH and CDR2 LQKENI. Trimming removed 2 bases at V and 0 bases at J, with 6 bases between. The CDR3 loop spans 14 amino acids. CDR3 protein: CASSPVPSTDTQYF. The DNA of the CDR3 is TGTGCCAGCTCACCAGTCCCGAGCACAGATACGCAGTATTTT.

The chain's CDR3 is CASSLATGGLSYEQYF. For the CDR3, the DNA is TGTGCCAGCAGCTTGGCGACAGGGGGACTCTCCTACGAGCAGTACTTC. The chain links TRBV7-9 to TRBJ2-7; 9 positions agree with TRBD1. The CDR3 is 16 residues long. V trimming: 3 bases; J trimming: 0 bases; junction bases outside the gene matches: 6. Germline assignment: CDR1 SEHNR and CDR2 FQNEAQ (reference sequence).